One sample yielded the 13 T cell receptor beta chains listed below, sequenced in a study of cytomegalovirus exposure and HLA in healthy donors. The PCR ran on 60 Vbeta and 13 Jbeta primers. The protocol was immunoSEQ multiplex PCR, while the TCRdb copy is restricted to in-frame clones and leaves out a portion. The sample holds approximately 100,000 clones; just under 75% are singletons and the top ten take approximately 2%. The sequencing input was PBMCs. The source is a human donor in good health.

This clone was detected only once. This CDR3 reads CASSRERGMNTEAFF. As DNA, the CDR3 is TGTGCCAGCAGCCGAGAAAGAGGAATGAACACTGAAGCTTTCTTT. The rearrangement links TRBV4-2 to TRBJ1-1; D remains unclear. Trimming cost V 4 bases and J 0 bases, with 12 bases left between them. Per germline, CDR1 LGHNA and CDR2 YNFKEQ. The CDR3 length is 15 residues.

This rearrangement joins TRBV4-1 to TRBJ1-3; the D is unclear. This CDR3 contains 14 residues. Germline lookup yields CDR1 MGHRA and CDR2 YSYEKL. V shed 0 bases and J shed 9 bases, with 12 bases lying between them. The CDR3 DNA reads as TGCGCCAGCAGCCAAGATCGGGGTCGGGGCACCATATATTTT. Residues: CASSQDRGRGTIYF.

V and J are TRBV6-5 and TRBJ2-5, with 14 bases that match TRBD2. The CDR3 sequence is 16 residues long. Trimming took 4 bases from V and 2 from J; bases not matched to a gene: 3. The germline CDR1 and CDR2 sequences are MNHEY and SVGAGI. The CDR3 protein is CASSLGLAGEQETQYF. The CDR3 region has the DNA TGTGCCAGCAGTTTGGGACTAGCGGGGGAGCAAGAGACCCAGTACTTC.

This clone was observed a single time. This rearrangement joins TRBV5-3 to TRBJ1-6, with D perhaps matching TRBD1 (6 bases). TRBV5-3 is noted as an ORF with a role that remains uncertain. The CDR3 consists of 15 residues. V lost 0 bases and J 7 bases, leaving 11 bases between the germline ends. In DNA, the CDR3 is TGTGCCAGAAGCTTGGAGCCCAGGGGAAATTCACCCCTCCACTTT. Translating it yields CARSLEPRGNSPLHF.

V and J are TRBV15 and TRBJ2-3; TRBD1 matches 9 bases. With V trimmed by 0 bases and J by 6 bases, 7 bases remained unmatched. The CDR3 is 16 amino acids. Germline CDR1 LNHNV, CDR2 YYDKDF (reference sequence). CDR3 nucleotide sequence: TGTGCCACCAGCAGAGATCTTGGACAGGGGTCTGATACGCAGTATTTT. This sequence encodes CATSRDLGQGSDTQYF.

The CDR3 DNA follows: TGCGCCAGCAGTGAGCCCAGACAGGGGAGAATCCACGAGCAGTACTTC. It is translated as CASSEPRQGRIHEQYF. V is TRBV10-1 and J is TRBJ2-7, with 8 bases identical to TRBD1. Germline V gene lookup returns CDR1 WNHNN and CDR2 SYGVQD (reference sequence). The CDR3 has 16 amino acids. With 2 bases clipped from V and 5 bases from J, the junction kept 11 bases outside the gene matches.

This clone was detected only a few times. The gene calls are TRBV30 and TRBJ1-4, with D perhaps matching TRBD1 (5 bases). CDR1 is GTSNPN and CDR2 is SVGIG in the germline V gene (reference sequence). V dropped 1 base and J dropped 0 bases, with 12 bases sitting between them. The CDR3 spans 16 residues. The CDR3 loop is CAWSGLGGATNEKLFF. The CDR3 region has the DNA TGTGCCTGGAGTGGGTTGGGAGGGGCAACTAATGAAAAACTGTTTTTT.

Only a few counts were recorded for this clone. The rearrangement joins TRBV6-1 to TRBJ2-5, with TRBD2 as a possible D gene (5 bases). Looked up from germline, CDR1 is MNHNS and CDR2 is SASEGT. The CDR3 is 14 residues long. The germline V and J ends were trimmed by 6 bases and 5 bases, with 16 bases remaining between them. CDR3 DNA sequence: TGTGCCAGCAGAGCTACTAGTTACGGGGAGACCCAGTACTTC. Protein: CASRATSYGETQYF.

CDR3 protein: CASSLGRTESYEQYF. For the CDR3, the DNA is TGTGCCAGCAGCTTGGGCCGGACAGAGAGTTACGAGCAGTACTTC. The rearrangement joins TRBV5-4 to TRBJ2-7; possibly TRBD1 for D (6 bases). The CDR3 runs to 15 residues. Germline CDR1 is SGHNT and CDR2 is YYREEE (reference sequence). Deletions cut 0 bases from V and 4 bases from J, with 14 bases between.

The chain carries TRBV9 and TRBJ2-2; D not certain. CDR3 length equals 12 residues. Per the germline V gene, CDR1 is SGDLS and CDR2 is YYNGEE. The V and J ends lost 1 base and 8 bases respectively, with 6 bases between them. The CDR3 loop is CASSVNQGELFF. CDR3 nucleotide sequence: TGTGCCAGCAGCGTAAATCAGGGGGAGCTGTTTTTT. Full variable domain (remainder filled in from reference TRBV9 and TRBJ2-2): DSGVTQTPKHLITATGQRVTLRCSPRSGDLSVYWYQQSLDQGLQFLIQYYNGEERAKGNILERFSAQQFPDLHSELNLSSLELGDSALYFCASSVNQGELFFGEGSRLTVL.

The CDR3 DNA reads TGCGCCAGCAGCTTTTCCGGGACTAGCAGCAATGAGCAGTTCTTC. Its translation is CASSFSGTSSNEQFF. This chain links TRBV5-1 with TRBJ2-1; 9 bases line up with TRBD2. The CDR3 consists of 15 residues. CDR1 is SGHRS and CDR2 is YFSETQ in the germline V gene. With 2 bases clipped from V and 6 bases from J, the junction kept 6 bases outside the gene matches.

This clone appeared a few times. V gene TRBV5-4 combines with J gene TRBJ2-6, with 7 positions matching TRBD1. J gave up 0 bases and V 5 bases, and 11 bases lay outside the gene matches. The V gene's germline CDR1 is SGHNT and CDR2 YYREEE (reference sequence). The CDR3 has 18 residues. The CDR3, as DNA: TGTGCCAGCAGTTGGGGTGGGACAGCTTACTCTGGGGCCAACGTCCTGACTTTC. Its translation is CASSWGGTAYSGANVLTF. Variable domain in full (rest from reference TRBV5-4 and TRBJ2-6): ETGVTQSPTHLIKTRGQQVTLRCSSQSGHNTVSWYQQALGQGPQFIFQYYREEENGRGNFPPRFSGLQFPNYSSELNVNALELDDSALYLCASSWGGTAYSGANVLTFGAGSRLTVL.

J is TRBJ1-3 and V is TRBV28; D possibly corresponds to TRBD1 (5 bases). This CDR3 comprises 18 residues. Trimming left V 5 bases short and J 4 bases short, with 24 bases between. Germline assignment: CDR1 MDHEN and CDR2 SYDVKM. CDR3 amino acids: CASSTFEHWGERGNTIYF. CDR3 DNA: TGTGCCAGCAGTACCTTTGAGCATTGGGGGGAGAGGGGAAACACCATATATTTT.